The 2 T cell receptor beta chains in this list originate from one sample, sequenced in a study of shared clonotypes between healthy human individuals. Sequenced by immunoSEQ multiplex PCR; TCRdb stores in-frame clones only, minus some. The data show over a million clones, approximately 98.5% seen once. Sequencing was done on a sample of naive CD4+ T cells sorted from blood. Regarding subset: CD45RA+ positively selected. These receptors all come from a man younger than 40 in good health.

This clone was found once. V is TRBV7-2 and J is TRBJ2-7; the match to TRBD2 covers 7 bases. Per the germline V gene, CDR1 is SGHTA and CDR2 is FQGNSA. The CDR3 contains 15 residues. V trimming: 5 bases; J trimming: 2 bases; junction bases outside the gene matches: 9. CDR3 amino acids: CASSEGAGAAYEQYF. CDR3 coding DNA: TGTGCCAGCAGCGAAGGGGCGGGAGCGGCCTACGAGCAGTACTTC.

A word on this clone: Other DNA variants within this sample encode the same CDR3. The chain has TRBV19 and TRBJ2-7, with D tentatively TRBD1 or TRBD2 (6 bases each). The V end was cut by 4 bases, the J end by 5 bases, with 12 bases between. The CDR3 totals 13 residues. In germline, CDR1 is LNHDA, CDR2 SQIVND (reference sequence). Here the CDR3 DNA reads TGTGCCAGTAGTAAACAGGGAGGCGACGAGCAGTACTTC. It specifies CASSKQGGDEQYF.